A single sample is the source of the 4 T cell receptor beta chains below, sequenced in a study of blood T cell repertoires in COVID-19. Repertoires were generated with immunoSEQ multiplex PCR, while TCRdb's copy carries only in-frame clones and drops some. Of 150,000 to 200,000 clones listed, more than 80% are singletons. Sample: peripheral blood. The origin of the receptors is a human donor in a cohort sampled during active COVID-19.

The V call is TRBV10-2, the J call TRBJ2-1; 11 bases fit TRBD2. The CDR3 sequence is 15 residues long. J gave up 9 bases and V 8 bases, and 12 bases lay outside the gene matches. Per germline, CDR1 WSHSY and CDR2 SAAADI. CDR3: CASRLAGGPSGEQFF. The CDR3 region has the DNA TGCGCCAGCCGGTTAGCGGGAGGGCCTTCTGGTGAGCAGTTCTTC.

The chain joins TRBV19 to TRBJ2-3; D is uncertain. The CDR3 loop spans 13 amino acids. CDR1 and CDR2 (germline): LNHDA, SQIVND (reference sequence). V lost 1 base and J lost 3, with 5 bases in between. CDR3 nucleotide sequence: TGTGCCAGTAGTATAGGGCCTACAGATACGCAGTATTTT. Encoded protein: CASSIGPTDTQYF.

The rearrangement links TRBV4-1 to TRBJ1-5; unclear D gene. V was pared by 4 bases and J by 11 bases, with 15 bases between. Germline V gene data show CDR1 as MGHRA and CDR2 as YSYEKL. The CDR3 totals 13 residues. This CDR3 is CASSPRASGAQHF. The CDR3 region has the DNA TGCGCCAGCAGCCCCAGAGCATCCGGGGCCCAGCATTTT.

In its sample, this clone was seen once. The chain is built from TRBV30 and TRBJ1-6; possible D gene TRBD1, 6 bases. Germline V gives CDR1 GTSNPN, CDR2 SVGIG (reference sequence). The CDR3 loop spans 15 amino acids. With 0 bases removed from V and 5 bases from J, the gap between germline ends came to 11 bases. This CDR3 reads CAWSVGGANNSPLHF. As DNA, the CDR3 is TGTGCCTGGAGTGTAGGGGGTGCAAATAATTCACCCCTCCACTTT.